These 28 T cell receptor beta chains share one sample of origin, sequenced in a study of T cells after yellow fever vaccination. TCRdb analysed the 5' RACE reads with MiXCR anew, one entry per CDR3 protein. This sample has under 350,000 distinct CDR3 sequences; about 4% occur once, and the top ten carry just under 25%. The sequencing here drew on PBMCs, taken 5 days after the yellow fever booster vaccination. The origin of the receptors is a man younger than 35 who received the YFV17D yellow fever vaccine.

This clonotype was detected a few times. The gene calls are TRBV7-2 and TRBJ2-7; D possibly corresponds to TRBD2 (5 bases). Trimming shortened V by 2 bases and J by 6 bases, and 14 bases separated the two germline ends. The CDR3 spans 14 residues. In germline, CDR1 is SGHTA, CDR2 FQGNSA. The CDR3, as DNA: TGTGCCAGCAGCTTACGGCGGGTTCGAGGCGAGCAGTACGTC. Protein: CASSLRRVRGEQYV.

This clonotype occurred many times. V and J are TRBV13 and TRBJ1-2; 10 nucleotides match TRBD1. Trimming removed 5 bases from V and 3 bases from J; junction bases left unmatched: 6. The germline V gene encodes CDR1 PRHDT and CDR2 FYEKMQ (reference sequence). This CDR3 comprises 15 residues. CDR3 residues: CASSHGTGADYGYTF. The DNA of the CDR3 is TGTGCCAGCAGCCATGGGACAGGGGCTGACTATGGCTACACCTTC.

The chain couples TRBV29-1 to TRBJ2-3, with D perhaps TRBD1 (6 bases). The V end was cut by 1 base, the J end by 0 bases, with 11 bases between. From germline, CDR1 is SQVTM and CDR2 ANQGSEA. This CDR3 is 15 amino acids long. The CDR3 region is CSVEGDTFSTDTQYF. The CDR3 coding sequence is TGCAGCGTTGAAGGGGACACTTTTAGCACAGATACGCAGTATTTT.

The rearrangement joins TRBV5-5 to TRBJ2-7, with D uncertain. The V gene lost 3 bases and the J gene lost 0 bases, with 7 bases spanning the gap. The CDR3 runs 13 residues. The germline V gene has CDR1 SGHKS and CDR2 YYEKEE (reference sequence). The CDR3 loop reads CASSSDDSYEQYF. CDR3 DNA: TGTGCCAGCAGCTCAGACGACTCCTACGAGCAGTACTTC.

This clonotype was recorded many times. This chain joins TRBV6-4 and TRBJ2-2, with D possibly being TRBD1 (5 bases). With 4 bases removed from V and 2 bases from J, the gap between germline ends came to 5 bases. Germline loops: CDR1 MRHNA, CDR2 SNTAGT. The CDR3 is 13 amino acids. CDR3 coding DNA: TGTGCCAGCAGTGGGACAAACACCGGGGAGCTGTTTTTT. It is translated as CASSGTNTGELFF.

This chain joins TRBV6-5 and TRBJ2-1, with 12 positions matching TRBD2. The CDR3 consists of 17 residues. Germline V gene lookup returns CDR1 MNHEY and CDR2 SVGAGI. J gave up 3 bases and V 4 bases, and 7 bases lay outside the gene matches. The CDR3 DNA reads TGTGCCAGCAGTTTCGATACTAGCGGGGGGTTCTACAATGAGCAGTTCTTC. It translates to CASSFDTSGGFYNEQFF.

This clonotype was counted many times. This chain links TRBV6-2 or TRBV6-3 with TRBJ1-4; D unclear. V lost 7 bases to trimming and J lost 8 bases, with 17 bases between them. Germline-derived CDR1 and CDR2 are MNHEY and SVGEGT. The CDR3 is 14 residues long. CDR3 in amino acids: CASILTYRWEKLFF. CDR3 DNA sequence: TGTGCCAGCATCCTGACATACCGGTGGGAAAAACTGTTTTTT.

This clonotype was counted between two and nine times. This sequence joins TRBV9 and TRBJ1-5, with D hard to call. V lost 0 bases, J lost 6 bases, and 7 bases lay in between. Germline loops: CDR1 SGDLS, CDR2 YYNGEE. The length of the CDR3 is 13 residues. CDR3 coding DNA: TGTGCCAGCAGCGTAGACGCCAGTCAGCCCCAGCATTTT. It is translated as CASSVDASQPQHF.

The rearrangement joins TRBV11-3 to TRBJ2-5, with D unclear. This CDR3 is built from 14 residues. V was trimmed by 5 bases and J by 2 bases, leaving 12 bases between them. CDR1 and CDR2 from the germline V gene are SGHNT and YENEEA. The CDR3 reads CASSTRTEQETQYF. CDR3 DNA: TGTGCCAGCAGCACCCGGACCGAGCAAGAGACCCAGTACTTC.

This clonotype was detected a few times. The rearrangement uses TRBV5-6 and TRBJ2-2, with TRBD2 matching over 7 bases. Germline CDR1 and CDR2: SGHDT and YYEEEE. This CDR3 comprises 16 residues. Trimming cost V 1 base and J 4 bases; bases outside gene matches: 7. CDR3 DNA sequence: TGTGCCAGCAGCTTGCGGGGGGTACCGGGCACCGGGGAGCTGTTTTTT. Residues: CASSLRGVPGTGELFF.

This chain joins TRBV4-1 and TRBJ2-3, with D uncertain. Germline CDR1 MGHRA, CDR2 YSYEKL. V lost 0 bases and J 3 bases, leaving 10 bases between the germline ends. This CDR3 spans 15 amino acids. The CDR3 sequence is CASSQERAETDTQYF. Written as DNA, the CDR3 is TGCGCCAGCAGCCAAGAACGGGCCGAGACAGATACGCAGTATTTT.

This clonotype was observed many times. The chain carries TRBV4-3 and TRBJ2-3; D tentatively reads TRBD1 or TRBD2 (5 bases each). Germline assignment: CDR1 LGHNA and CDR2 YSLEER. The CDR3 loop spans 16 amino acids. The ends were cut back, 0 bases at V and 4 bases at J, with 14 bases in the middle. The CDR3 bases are TGCGCCAGCAGCCAAGATATGGGTCGGGGCCCAGATACGCAGTATTTT. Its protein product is CASSQDMGRGPDTQYF.

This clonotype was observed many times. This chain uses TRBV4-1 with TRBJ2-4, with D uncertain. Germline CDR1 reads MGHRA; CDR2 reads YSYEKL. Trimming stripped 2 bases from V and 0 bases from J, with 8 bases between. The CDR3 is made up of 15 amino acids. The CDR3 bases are TGCGCCAGCAGCCAACTTGGGTTAGCCAAAAACATTCAGTACTTC. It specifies CASSQLGLAKNIQYF.

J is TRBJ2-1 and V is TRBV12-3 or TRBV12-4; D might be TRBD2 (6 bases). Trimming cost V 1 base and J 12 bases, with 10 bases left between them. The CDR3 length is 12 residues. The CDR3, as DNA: TGTGCCAGCAGTTTAGGCCTAGCGTGGCAGTTCTTC. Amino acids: CASSLGLAWQFF.

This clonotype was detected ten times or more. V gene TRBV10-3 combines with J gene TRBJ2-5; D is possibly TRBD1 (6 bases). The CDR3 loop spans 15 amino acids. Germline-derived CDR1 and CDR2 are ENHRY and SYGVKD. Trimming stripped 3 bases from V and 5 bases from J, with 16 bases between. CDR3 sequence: CAISDPTGYGETQYF. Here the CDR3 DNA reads TGTGCCATCAGTGACCCCACAGGGTACGGGGAGACCCAGTACTTC.

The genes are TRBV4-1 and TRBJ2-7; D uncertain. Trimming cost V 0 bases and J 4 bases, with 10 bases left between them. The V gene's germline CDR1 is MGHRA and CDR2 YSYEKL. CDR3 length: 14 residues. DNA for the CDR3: TGCGCCAGCAGCCAAGAGGTAGGGAATTACGAGCAGTACTTC. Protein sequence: CASSQEVGNYEQYF.

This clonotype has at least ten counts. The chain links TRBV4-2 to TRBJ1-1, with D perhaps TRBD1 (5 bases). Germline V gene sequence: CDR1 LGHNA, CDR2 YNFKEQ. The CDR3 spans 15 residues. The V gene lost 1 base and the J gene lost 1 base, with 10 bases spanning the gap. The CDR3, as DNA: TGTGCCAGCAGCCAAGGGGGACTCGGGAACACTGAAGCTTTCTTT. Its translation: CASSQGGLGNTEAFF.

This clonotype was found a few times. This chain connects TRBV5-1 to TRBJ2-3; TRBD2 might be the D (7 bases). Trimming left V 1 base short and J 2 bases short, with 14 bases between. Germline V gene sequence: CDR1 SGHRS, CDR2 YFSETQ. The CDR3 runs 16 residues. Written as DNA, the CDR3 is TGCGCCAGCAGCTTGTTGGGGCGGGGGCCCACAGATACGCAGTATTTT. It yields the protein CASSLLGRGPTDTQYF.

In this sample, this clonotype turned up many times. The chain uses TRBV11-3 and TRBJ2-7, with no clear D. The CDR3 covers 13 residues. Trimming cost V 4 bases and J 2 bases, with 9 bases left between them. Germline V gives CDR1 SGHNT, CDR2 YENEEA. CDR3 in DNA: TGTGCCAGCAGCTCGGGTAGTCCCTACGAGCAGTACGTC. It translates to CASSSGSPYEQYV.

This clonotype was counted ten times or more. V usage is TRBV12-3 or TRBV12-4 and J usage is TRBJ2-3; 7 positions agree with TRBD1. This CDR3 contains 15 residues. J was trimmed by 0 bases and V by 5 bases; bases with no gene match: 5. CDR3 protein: CASSPDRTSTDTQYF. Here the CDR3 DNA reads TGTGCCAGCAGTCCGGACAGGACAAGCACAGATACGCAGTATTTT.

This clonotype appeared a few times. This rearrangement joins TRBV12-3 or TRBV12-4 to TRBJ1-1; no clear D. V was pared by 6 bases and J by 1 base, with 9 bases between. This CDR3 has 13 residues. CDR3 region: CASRRTPNTEAFF. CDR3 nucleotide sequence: TGTGCCAGCAGACGAACACCGAACACTGAAGCTTTCTTT.

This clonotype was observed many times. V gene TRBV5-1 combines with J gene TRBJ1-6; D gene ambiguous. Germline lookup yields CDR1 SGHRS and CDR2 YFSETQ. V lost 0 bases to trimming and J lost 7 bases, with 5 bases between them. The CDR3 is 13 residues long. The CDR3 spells CASSLGLNSPLHF. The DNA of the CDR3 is TGCGCCAGCAGCTTGGGGCTGAATTCACCCCTCCACTTT.

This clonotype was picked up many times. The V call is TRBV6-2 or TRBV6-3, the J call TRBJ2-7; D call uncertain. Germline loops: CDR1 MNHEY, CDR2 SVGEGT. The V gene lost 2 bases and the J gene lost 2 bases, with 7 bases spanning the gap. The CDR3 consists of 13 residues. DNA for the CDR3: TGTGCCAGCAGTTACGACCCTACCTACGAGCAGTACTTC. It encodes CASSYDPTYEQYF.

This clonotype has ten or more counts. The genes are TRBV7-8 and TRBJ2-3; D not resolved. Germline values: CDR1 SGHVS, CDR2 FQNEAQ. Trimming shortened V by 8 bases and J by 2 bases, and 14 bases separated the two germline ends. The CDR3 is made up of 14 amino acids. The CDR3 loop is CASGLLDLTDTQYF. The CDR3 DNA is TGTGCCAGCGGGTTGTTGGATCTCACAGATACGCAGTATTTT.

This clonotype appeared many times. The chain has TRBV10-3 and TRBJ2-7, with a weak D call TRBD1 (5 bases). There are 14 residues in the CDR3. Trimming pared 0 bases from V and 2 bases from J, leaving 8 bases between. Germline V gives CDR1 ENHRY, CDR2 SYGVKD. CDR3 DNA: TGTGCCATCAGTGAGTCAACAGGAGCCTACGAGCAGTACTTC. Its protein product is CAISESTGAYEQYF.

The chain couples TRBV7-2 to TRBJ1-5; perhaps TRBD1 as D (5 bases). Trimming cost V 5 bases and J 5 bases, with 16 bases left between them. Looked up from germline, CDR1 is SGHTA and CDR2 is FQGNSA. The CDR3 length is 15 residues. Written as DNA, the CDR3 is TGTGCCAGCAGCCCCGGGGGGGTGGGGGATCAGCCCCAGCATTTT. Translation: CASSPGGVGDQPQHF.

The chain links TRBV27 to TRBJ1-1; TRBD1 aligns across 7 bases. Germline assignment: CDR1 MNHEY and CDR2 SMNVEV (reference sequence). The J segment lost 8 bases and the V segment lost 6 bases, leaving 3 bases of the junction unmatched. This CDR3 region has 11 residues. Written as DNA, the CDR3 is TGTGCCAGCAGAACGGGACAGGAAGCTTTCTTT. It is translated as CASRTGQEAFF.

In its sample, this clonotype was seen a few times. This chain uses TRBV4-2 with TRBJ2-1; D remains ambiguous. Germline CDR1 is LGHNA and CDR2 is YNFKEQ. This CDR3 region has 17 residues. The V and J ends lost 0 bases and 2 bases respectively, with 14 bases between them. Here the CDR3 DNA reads TGTGCCAGCAGCCAAGACAGGCCCGACGACCCCTACAATGAGCAGTTCTTC. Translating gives CASSQDRPDDPYNEQFF.